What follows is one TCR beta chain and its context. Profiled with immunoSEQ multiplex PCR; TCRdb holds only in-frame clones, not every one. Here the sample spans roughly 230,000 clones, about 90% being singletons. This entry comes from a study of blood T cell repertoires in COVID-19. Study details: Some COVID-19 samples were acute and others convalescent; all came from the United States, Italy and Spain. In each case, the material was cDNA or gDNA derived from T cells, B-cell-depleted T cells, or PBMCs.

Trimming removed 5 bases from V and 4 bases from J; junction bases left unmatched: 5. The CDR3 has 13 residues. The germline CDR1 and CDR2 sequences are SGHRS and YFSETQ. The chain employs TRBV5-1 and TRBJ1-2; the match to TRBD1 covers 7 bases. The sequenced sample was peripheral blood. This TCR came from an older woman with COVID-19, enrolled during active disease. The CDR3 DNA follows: TGCGCCAGCAGTAGGGACAGCGCCTATGGCTACACCTTC. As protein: CASSRDSAYGYTF.